This T cell receptor (beta chain) was captured by sequencing in a study of T cells after yellow fever vaccination. Across the study: In the case of low-cell-number fractions, SMART-Seq v4 Ultra Low Input was used for preparation. General observations from the study: Subsequent booster samples again held most clones from primary vaccination (approximately 95% CD4, about 90% CD8).

Germline V CDR1 and CDR2: DFQATT, SNEGSKA (reference sequence). The ends were cut back, 4 bases at V and 1 base at J, with 11 bases in the middle. The CDR3 spans 14 residues. TCRdb re-called the 5' RACE reads through MiXCR, storing one row per CDR3 protein. The table shows approximately 69,000 distinct CDR3 sequences, with approximately 5.9% occurring only once. The sample holds many counts of this clonotype. Its matching antigen is unknown. The chain is built from TRBV20-1 and TRBJ1-5; a possible D gene is TRBD1 (5 bases). This TCR came from a man younger than 35 who received the YFV17D yellow fever vaccine. Sequencing was performed on CD4+ T cells sorted from PBMCs, taken approximately 15 days after the first yellow fever vaccination. CDR3 residues: CSAIRALSNQPQHF. The CDR3 region has the DNA TGCAGTGCTATCAGGGCTTTAAGCAATCAGCCCCAGCATTTT.